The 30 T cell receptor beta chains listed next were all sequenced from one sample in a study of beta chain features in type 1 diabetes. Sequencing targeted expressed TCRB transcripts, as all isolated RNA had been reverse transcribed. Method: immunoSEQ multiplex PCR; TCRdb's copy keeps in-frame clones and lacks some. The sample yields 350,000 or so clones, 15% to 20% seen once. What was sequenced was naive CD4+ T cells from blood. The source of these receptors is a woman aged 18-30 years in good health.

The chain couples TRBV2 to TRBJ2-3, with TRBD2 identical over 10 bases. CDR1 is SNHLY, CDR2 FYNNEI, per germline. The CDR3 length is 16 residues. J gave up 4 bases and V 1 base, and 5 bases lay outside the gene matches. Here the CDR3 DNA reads TGTGCCAGCAGTGAAGGGCTAGCGGGGGCAGCAGATACGCAGTATTTT. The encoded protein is CASSEGLAGAADTQYF. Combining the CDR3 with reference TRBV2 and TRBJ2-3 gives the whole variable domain EPEVTQTPSHQVTQMGQEVILRCVPISNHLYFYWYRQILGQKVEFLVSFYNNEISEKSEIFDDQFSVERPDGSNFTLKIRSTKLEDSAMYFCASSEGLAGAADTQYFGPGTRLTVL.

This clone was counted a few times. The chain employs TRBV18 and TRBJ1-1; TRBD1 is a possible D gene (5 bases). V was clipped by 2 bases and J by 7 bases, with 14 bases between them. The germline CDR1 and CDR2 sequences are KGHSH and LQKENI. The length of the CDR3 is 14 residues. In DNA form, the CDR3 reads TGTGCCAGCTCACCATCGGCGGGGCAGGGTGAAGCTTTCTTT. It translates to CASSPSAGQGEAFF.

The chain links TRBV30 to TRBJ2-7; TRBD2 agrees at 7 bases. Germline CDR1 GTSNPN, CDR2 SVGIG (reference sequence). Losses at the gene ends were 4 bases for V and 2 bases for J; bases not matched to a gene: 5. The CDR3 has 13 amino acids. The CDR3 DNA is TGTGCCTGGAAACTGGCGGGGGCCTACGAGCAGTACTTC. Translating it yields CAWKLAGAYEQYF. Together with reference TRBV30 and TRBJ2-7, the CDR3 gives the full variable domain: SQTIHQWPATLVQPVGSPLSLECTVEGTSNPNLYWYRQAAGRGLQLLFYSVGIGQISSEVPQNLSASRPQDRQFILSSKKLLLSDSGFYLCAWKLAGAYEQYFGPGTRLTVT.

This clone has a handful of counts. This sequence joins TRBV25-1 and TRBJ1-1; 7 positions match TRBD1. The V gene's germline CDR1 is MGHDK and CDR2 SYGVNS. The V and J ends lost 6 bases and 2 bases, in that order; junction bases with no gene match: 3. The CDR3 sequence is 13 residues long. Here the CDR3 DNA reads TGTGCCAGCAGCGACAGGGCAAACACTGAAGCTTTCTTT. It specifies CASSDRANTEAFF.

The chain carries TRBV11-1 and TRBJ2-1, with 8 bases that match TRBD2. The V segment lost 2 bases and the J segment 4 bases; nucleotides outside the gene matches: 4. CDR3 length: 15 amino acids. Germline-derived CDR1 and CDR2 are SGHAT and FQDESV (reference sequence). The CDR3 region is CASSLRRGAYNEQFF. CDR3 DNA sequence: TGTGCCAGCAGCTTAAGGCGGGGGGCGTACAATGAGCAGTTCTTC.

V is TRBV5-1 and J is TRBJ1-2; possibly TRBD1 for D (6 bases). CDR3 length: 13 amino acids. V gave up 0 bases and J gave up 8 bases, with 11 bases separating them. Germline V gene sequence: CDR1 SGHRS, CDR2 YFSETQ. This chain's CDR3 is CASSLADRRGYTF. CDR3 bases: TGCGCCAGCAGCTTGGCCGACAGGAGGGGCTACACCTTC.

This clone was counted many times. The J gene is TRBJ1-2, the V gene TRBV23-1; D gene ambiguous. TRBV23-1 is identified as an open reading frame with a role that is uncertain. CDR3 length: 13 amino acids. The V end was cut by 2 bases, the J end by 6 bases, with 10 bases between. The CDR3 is CASSQVTIDGYTF. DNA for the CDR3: TGCGCCAGCAGTCAAGTGACAATCGATGGCTACACCTTC.

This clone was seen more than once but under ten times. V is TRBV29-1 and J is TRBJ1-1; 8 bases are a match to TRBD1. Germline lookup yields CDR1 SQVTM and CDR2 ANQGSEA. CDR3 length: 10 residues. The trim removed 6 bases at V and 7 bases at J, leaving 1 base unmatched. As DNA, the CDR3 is TGCAGCGTGGGACAGGATGAAGCTTTCTTT. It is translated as CSVGQDEAFF.

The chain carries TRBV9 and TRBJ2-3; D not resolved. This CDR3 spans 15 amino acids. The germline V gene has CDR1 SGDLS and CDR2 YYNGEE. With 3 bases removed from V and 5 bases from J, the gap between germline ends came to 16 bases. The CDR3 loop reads CASSAPGGYGDTQYF. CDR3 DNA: TGTGCCAGCAGCGCCCCGGGTGGGTACGGAGATACGCAGTATTTT. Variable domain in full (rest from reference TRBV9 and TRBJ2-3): DSGVTQTPKHLITATGQRVTLRCSPRSGDLSVYWYQQSLDQGLQFLIQYYNGEERAKGNILERFSAQQFPDLHSELNLSSLELGDSALYFCASSAPGGYGDTQYFGPGTRLTVL.

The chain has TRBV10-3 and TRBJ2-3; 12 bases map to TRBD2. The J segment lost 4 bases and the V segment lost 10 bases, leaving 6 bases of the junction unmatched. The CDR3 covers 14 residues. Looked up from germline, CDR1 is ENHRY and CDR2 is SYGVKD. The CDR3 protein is CATRLAGAADTQYF. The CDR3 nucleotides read TGTGCCACCAGACTAGCGGGAGCAGCAGATACGCAGTATTTT.

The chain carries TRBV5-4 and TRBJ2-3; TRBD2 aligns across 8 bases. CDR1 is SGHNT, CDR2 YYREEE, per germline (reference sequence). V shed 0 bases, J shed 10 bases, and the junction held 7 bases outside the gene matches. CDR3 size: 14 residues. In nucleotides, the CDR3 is TGTGCCAGCAGCTTGGAGATTAGCGGGGATCCGCAGTATTTT. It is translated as CASSLEISGDPQYF.

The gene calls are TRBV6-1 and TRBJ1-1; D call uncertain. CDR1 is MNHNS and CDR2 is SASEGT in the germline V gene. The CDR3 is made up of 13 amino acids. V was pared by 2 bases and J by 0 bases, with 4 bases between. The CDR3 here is CASSEQVNTEAFF. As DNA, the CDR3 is TGTGCCAGCAGTGAACAGGTGAACACTGAAGCTTTCTTT.

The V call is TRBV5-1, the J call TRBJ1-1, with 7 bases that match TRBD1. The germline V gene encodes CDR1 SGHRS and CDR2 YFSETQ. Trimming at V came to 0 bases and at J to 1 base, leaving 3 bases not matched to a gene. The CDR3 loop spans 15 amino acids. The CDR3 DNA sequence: TGCGCCAGCAGCTTGGGGACAGGTCCGAACACTGAAGCTTTCTTT. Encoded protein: CASSLGTGPNTEAFF.

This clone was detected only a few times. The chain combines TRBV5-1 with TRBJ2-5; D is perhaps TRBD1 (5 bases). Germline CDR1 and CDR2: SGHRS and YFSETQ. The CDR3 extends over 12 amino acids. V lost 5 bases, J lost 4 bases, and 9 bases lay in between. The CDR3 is CASRAGSETQYF. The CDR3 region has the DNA TGCGCCAGCAGGGCAGGGTCAGAGACCCAGTACTTC.

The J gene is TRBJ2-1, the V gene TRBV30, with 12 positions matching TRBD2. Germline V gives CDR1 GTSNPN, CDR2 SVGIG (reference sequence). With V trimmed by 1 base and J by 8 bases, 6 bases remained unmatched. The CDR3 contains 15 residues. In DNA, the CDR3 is TGTGCCTGGAGTGAGCTAGCGGGAGGGCTCGATGAGCAGTTCTTC. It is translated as CAWSELAGGLDEQFF.

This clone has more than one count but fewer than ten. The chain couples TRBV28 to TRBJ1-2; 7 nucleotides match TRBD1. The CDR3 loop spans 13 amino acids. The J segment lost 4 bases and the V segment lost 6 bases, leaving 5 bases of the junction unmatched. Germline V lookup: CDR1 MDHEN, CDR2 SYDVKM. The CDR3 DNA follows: TGTGCCAGCAGCCCTGACAGGGCCTATGGCTACACCTTC. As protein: CASSPDRAYGYTF.

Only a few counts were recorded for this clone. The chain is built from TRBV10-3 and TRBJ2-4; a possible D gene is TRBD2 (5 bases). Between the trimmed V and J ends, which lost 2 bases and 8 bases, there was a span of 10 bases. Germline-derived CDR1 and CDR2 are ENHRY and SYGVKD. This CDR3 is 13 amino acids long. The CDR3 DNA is TGTGCCATCAGTGAGAGAGGGTTGGACATTCAGTACTTC. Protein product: CAISERGLDIQYF.

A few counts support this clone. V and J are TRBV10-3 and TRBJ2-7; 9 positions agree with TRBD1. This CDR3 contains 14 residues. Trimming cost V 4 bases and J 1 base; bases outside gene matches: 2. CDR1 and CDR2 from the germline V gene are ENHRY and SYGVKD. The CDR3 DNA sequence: TGTGCCATCAGTGCGGGGACAGGGTCCTACGAGCAGTACTTC. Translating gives CAISAGTGSYEQYF.

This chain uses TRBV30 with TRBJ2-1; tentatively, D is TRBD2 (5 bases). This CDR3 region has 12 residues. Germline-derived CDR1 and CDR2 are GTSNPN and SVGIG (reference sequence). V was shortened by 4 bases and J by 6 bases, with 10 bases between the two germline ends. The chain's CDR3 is CAWTERSNEQFF. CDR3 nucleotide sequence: TGTGCCTGGACCGAGCGGTCCAATGAGCAGTTCTTC.

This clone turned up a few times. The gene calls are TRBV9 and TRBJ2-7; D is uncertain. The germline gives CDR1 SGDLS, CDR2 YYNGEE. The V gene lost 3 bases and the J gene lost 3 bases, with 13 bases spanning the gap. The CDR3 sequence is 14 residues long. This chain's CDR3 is CASSGAGSHYEQYF. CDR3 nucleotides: TGTGCCAGCAGCGGCGCCGGGTCCCACTACGAGCAGTACTTC. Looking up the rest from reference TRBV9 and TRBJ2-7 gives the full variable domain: DSGVTQTPKHLITATGQRVTLRCSPRSGDLSVYWYQQSLDQGLQFLIQYYNGEERAKGNILERFSAQQFPDLHSELNLSSLELGDSALYFCASSGAGSHYEQYFGPGTRLTVT.

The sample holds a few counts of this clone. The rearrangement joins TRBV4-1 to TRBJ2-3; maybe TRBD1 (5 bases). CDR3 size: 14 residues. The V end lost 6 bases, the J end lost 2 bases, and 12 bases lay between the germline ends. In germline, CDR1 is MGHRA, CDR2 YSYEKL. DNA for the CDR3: TGCGCCAGCAGTGTCAGGGCCAACACAGATACGCAGTATTTT. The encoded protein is CASSVRANTDTQYF.

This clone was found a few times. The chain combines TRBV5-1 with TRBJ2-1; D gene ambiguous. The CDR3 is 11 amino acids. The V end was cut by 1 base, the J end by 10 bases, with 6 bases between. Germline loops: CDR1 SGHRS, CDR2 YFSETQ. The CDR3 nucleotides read TGCGCCAGCAGCTTGTCGGTAGAGCAGTTCTTC. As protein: CASSLSVEQFF.

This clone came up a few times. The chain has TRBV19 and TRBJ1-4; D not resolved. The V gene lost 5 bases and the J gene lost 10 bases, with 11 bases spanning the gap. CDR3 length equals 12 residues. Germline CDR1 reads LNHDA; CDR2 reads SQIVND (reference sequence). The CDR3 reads CASSQGSGKLFF. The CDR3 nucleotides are TGTGCCAGTAGTCAAGGGAGCGGAAAACTGTTTTTT.

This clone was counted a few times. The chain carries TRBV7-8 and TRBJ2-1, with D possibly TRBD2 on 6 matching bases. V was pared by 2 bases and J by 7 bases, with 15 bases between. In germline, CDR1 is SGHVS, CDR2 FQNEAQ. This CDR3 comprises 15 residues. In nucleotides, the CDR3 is TGTGCCAGCAGCTTAACCCGGGACTTAGGGAATGAGCAGTTCTTC. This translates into CASSLTRDLGNEQFF. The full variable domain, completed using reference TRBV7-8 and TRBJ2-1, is GAGVSQSPRYKVAKRGQDVALRCDPISGHVSLFWYQQALGQGPEFLTYFQNEAQLDKSGLPSDRFFAERPEGSVSTLKIQRTQQEDSAVYLCASSLTRDLGNEQFFGPGTRLTVL.

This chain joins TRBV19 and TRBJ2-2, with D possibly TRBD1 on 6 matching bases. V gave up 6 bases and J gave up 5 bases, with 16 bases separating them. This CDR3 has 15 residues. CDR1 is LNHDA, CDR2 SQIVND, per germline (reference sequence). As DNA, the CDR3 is TGTGCCAGTAGAAGGGACCCTAGGGGGACCGGGGAGCTGTTTTTT. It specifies CASRRDPRGTGELFF.

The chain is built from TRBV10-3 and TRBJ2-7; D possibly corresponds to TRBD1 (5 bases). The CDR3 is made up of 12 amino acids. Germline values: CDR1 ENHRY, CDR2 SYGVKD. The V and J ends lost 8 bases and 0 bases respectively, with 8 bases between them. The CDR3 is CAISQGSYEQYF. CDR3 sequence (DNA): TGTGCCATCTCGCAGGGCTCCTACGAGCAGTACTTC.

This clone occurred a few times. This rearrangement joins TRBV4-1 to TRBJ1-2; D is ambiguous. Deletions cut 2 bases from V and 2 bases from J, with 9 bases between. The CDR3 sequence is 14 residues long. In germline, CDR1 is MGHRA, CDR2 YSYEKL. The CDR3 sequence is CASSQTGNNYGYTF. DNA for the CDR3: TGCGCCAGCAGCCAAACCGGGAACAACTATGGCTACACCTTC.

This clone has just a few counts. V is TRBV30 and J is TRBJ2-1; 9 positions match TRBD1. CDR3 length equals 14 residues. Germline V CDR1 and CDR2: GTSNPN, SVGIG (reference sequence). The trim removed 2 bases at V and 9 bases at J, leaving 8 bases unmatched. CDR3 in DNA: TGTGCCTGGAGTCGGACAGGGGTTTCTGCTGAGCAGTTCTTC. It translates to CAWSRTGVSAEQFF. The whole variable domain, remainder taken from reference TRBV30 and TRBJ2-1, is SQTIHQWPATLVQPVGSPLSLECTVEGTSNPNLYWYRQAAGRGLQLLFYSVGIGQISSEVPQNLSASRPQDRQFILSSKKLLLSDSGFYLCAWSRTGVSAEQFFGPGTRLTVL.

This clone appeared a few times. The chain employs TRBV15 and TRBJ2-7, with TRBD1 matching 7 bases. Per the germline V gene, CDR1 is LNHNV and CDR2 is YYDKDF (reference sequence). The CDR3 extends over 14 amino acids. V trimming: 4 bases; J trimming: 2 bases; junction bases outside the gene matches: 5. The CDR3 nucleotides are TGTGCCACCAGCATGCGACAGGGTCCCTACGAGCAGTACTTC. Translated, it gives CATSMRQGPYEQYF.

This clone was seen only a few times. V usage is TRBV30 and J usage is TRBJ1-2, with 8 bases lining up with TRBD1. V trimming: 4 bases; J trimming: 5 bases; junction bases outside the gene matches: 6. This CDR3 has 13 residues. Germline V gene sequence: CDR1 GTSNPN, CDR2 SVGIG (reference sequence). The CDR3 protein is CAWTGQGWYGYTF. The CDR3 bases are TGTGCCTGGACAGGACAGGGTTGGTATGGCTACACCTTC.